This T cell receptor (beta chain) was obtained from a study of T cell clones after liver transplantation. Study context: Timepoints were pre-transplant, pre-withdrawal, and after withdrawal was completed or failed. Study observations and caveats: Low donor cell numbers restricted donor-reactive repertoire measurement in a couple of subjects.

This CDR3 region has 15 residues. J gave up 7 bases and V 5 bases, and 11 bases lay outside the gene matches. CDR1 and CDR2 (germline): SGHTA, FQGNSA. Sorting of unstimulated PBMCs yielded separate CD3+CD4+ and CD3+CD8+ fractions. Turning to this clone: Its antigen is not known.

The method was immunoSEQ multiplex PCR; TCRdb's version includes in-frame clones alone and lacks a portion of them. The table lists 85,000 to 110,000 clones, 80% to 90% of them singletons. The chain employs TRBV7-2 and TRBJ2-3, with TRBD1 matching 8 bases. This TCR derives from a human patient who received a liver transplant. These T cells may partly come from the graft donor. The material sequenced was CD4+ T cells from blood, taken 47 months after liver transplant. Here the CDR3 DNA reads TGTGCCAGCAGCGCGACAGGGGCGGCACGAAATACGCAGTATTTT. The encoded protein is CASSATGAARNTQYF.